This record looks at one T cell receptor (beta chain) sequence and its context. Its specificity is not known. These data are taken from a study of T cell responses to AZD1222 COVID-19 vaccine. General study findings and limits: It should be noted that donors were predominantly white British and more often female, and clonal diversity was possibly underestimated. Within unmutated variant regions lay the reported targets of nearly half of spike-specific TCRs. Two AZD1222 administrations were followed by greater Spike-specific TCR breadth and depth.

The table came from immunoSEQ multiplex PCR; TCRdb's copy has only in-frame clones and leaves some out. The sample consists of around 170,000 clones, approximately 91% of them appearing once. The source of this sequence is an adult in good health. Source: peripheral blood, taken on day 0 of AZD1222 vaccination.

The CDR3 region is CASSSHMGGITEAFF. The CDR3, as DNA: TGTGCCAGCAGTTCCCACATGGGGGGGATCACTGAAGCTTTCTTT. The genes are TRBV28 and TRBJ1-1, with D possibly TRBD1 on 5 matching bases. Trimming left V 4 bases short and J 4 bases short, with 16 bases between. This CDR3 has 15 residues. In germline, CDR1 is MDHEN, CDR2 SYDVKM.